Each of the 13 T cell receptor beta chains below was sequenced from the same sample in a study of T cell repertoires in cytomegalovirus infection. Each CDR3 protein gets one entry after TCRdb re-called the reads with MiXCR. The sample includes more than 95,000 distinct CDR3 sequences, over 25% seen only once; the top ten take around three fifths. No antigen has been identified for these receptors. This specimen was CD8+ T cells from cultured PBMCs, taken from culture after CMV antigen stimulation. These receptors all stem from a human donor in good health (CMV status not recorded). Some clones in this sample may be carry-over from other donors' samples.

The V and J genes are TRBV7-3 and TRBJ2-2, with D unclear. The V end was cut by 5 bases, the J end by 6 bases, with 10 bases between. The CDR3 has 13 amino acids. Germline-derived CDR1 and CDR2 are SGHTA and FQGTGA. CDR3 amino acids: CASSHTQAGELFF. Here the CDR3 DNA reads TGTGCCAGCAGCCACACGCAGGCCGGGGAGCTGTTTTTT.

The rearrangement links TRBV6-4 to TRBJ2-3; 7 nucleotides align to TRBD1. This CDR3 region has 16 residues. Germline CDR1 reads MRHNA; CDR2 reads SNTAGT. V was pared by 3 bases and J by 0 bases, with 6 bases of the junction left unmatched. The CDR3 nucleotides are TGTGCCAGCAGTGAAGGGGGACAGATTAGCACAGATACGCAGTATTTT. This gives the protein CASSEGGQISTDTQYF.

The rearrangement links TRBV18 to TRBJ2-1, with 7 bases identical to TRBD1. The V segment lost 3 bases and the J segment 0 bases; nucleotides outside the gene matches: 5. From germline, CDR1 is KGHSH and CDR2 LQKENI. This CDR3 region has 16 residues. CDR3 residues: CASSPPGQSSYNEQFF. The CDR3 nucleotides read TGTGCCAGCTCACCTCCGGGACAGAGCTCCTACAATGAGCAGTTCTTC.

This clonotype was seen more than once but under ten times. The gene calls are TRBV7-6 and TRBJ2-2, with TRBD2 matching over 11 bases. Germline V gives CDR1 SGHVS, CDR2 FNYEAQ. CDR3 length: 18 residues. With 5 bases clipped from V and 0 bases from J, the junction kept 8 bases outside the gene matches. The CDR3 here is CASSPGVAGGTNTGELFF. For the CDR3, the DNA is TGTGCCAGCAGCCCCGGGGTAGCGGGGGGGACGAACACCGGGGAGCTGTTTTTT.

The rearrangement joins TRBV19 to TRBJ1-5; D is uncertain. The CDR3 runs to 13 residues. The germline gives CDR1 LNHDA, CDR2 SQIVND (reference sequence). The ends were cut back, 7 bases at V and 4 bases at J, with 11 bases in the middle. CDR3 sequence reads: CASTRRLNQPQHF. The CDR3 DNA follows: TGTGCCAGTACCCGGAGATTAAATCAGCCCCAGCATTTT.

Worth noting for this clonotype: Germline and junction disagree at one end, which may indicate a read error. V usage is TRBV6-1 and J usage is TRBJ2-2; 8 nucleotides match TRBD1. Germline CDR1 and CDR2: MNHNS and SASEGT. The CDR3 has 16 residues. The CDR3 region is CASSSPGGESSGELYF. Here the CDR3 DNA reads TGTGCCAGCAGTTCCCCAGGGGGCGAAAGTTCCGGGGAGCTGTATTTT.

This clonotype was seen at least ten times. The J gene is TRBJ1-1, the V gene TRBV5-1, with TRBD1 matching over 7 bases. Germline values: CDR1 SGHRS, CDR2 YFSETQ. The CDR3 is made up of 14 amino acids. The J segment lost 3 bases and the V segment lost 7 bases, leaving 9 bases of the junction unmatched. As DNA, the CDR3 is TGCGCCAGCGCTCCGGCAGGGGGTTACACTGAAGCTTTCTTT. Its translation: CASAPAGGYTEAFF. Together with reference TRBV5-1 and TRBJ1-1, the CDR3 gives the full variable domain: KAGVTQTPRYLIKTRGQQVTLSCSPISGHRSVSWYQQTPGQGLQFLFEYFSETQRNKGNFPGRFSGRQFSNSRSEMNVSTLELGDSALYLCASAPAGGYTEAFFGQGTRLTVV.

This clonotype occurred many times. The rearrangement links TRBV7-2 to TRBJ2-5; the D gene is possibly TRBD1 (7 bases). V lost 2 bases and J lost 5, with 21 bases in between. The CDR3 loop spans 17 amino acids. Germline V CDR1 and CDR2: SGHTA, FQGNSA. CDR3 coding DNA: TGTGCCAGCAGCTTATTCGGCGCGGGGCAGGGGGATGAGACCCAGTACTTC. As protein: CASSLFGAGQGDETQYF.

This rearrangement joins TRBV25-1 to TRBJ1-6; unclear D gene. The CDR3 sequence is 15 residues long. CDR1 MGHDK and CDR2 SYGVNS come from the germline V gene. V lost 6 bases and J 10 bases, leaving 19 bases between the germline ends. This chain's CDR3 is CASSETGPPGSPLHF. The CDR3 bases are TGTGCCAGCAGCGAGACCGGGCCGCCGGGGTCACCCCTCCACTTT.

This chain uses TRBV5-6 with TRBJ1-6; D not resolved. Germline CDR1 is SGHDT and CDR2 is YYEEEE. V lost 2 bases and J lost 9, with 12 bases in between. The CDR3 spans 14 residues. The CDR3 DNA is TGTGCCAGCAGCTTTCAGGCCGTGGGTTCACCCCTCCACTTT. Translated, it gives CASSFQAVGSPLHF.

This chain connects TRBV6-1 to TRBJ2-3; 8 bases are shared with TRBD2. The V and J ends lost 8 bases and 1 base, in that order; junction bases with no gene match: 5. From germline, CDR1 is MNHNS and CDR2 SASEGT. The CDR3 loop spans 14 amino acids. CDR3 region: CASAPTSGTDTQYF. The CDR3 region has the DNA TGTGCCAGCGCCCCGACTAGCGGCACAGATACGCAGTATTTT.

CDR3: CASTQPNDSEAFF. The CDR3 nucleotides read TGTGCCAGTACCCAGCCGAATGACTCTGAAGCTTTCTTT. This rearrangement joins TRBV19 to TRBJ1-1; no definite D call. Trimming cost V 7 bases and J 6 bases, with 15 bases left between them. The V gene's germline CDR1 is LNHDA and CDR2 SQIVND (reference sequence). The CDR3 is made up of 13 amino acids.

CDR3 in amino acids: CSASLAKSGHFEQFF. The CDR3 coding sequence is TGCAGTGCTAGTTTGGCTAAGTCAGGTCACTTTGAGCAGTTCTTC. V usage is TRBV20-1 and J usage is TRBJ2-1; D uncertain. Germline assignment: CDR1 DFQATT and CDR2 SNEGSKA (reference sequence). V lost 3 bases and J lost 9, with 21 bases in between. This CDR3 spans 15 amino acids.